The next 7 T cell receptor beta chains were all read from a single sample in a study of blood T cell repertoires in COVID-19. The repertoire was sequenced with immunoSEQ multiplex PCR; TCRdb's copy has only in-frame clones and lacks some. The sample includes 110,000 to 150,000 clones, 70% to 90% of them seen just once. Sequencing input: peripheral blood. The receptors originated from a woman aged 50 to 60 with acute or convalescent COVID-19.

V and J are TRBV18 and TRBJ1-6, with a weak D call TRBD1 (6 bases). The length of the CDR3 is 13 residues. Trimming shortened V by 3 bases and J by 7 bases, and 7 bases separated the two germline ends. Germline V gene data show CDR1 as KGHSH and CDR2 as LQKENI. The DNA of the CDR3 is TGTGCCAGCTCACCTGACAGGAATTCACCCCTCCACTTT. This translates into CASSPDRNSPLHF. Full variable domain (rest looked up from reference TRBV18 and TRBJ1-6): NAGVMQNPRHLVRRRGQEARLRCSPMKGHSHVYWYRQLPEEGLKFMVYLQKENIIDESGMPKERFSAEFPKEGPSILRIQQVVRGDSAAYFCASSPDRNSPLHFGNGTRLTVT.

This sequence joins TRBV28 and TRBJ2-3, with a weak D call TRBD2 (5 bases). With 11 bases removed from V and 0 bases from J, the gap between germline ends came to 12 bases. The germline CDR1 and CDR2 sequences are MDHEN and SYDVKM. The CDR3 is 13 amino acids. CDR3 in DNA: TGTGCCGCGAGTCGGGGAAGCACAGATACGCAGTATTTT. The encoded protein is CAASRGSTDTQYF. The full variable domain, completed using reference TRBV28 and TRBJ2-3, is DVKVTQSSRYLVKRTGEKVFLECVQDMDHENMFWYRQDPGLGLRLIYFSYDVKMKEKGDIPEGYSVSREKKERFSLILESASTNQTSMYLCAASRGSTDTQYFGPGTRLTVL.

This clone came up once. V is TRBV7-6 and J is TRBJ2-3; a possible D gene is TRBD1 (6 bases). The CDR3 covers 15 residues. The germline gives CDR1 SGHVS, CDR2 FNYEAQ. V was trimmed by 3 bases and J by 2 bases, leaving 12 bases between them. The CDR3 reads CASSFGTTDTDTQYF. The CDR3 region has the DNA TGTGCCAGCAGCTTCGGGACAACAGACACAGATACGCAGTATTTT.

The genes are TRBV2 and TRBJ1-4; D is ambiguous. Trimming cost V 9 bases and J 4 bases, with 18 bases left between them. CDR1 and CDR2 from the germline V gene are SNHLY and FYNNEI. The CDR3 loop spans 15 amino acids. Here the CDR3 DNA reads TGTGCCAGTACCGTCCGTGACGGGGTTAATGAAAAACTGTTTTTT. Translated, it gives CASTVRDGVNEKLFF.

This chain joins TRBV3-1 (or the pseudogene TRBV3-2) and TRBJ2-7, with TRBD1 matching 11 bases. The CDR3 loop spans 13 amino acids. Germline CDR1 and CDR2: LGHDT and YNNKEL (reference sequence). The ends lost 5 bases at V and 6 bases at J; junction bases unmatched: 3. CDR3 residues: CASSGTGGGEQYF. CDR3 in DNA: TGTGCCAGCAGCGGGACAGGGGGGGGCGAGCAGTACTTC.

V is TRBV3-1 (or the pseudogene TRBV3-2) and J is TRBJ2-3; 10 nucleotides agree with TRBD2. The CDR3 covers 17 residues. In germline, CDR1 is LGHDT, CDR2 YNNKEL (reference sequence). V was clipped by 0 bases and J by 0 bases; unmatched bases: 3. The CDR3 DNA is TGTGCCAGCAGCCAAGATCTAGCGGGGGCAAGCACAGATACGCAGTATTTT. Translated, it gives CASSQDLAGASTDTQYF.

This clone was detected a few times. The rearrangement uses TRBV7-9 and TRBJ2-7; 10 nucleotides line up with TRBD1. The germline V gene encodes CDR1 SEHNR and CDR2 FQNEAQ (reference sequence). The CDR3 runs 15 residues. Trimming took 3 bases from V and 0 from J; bases not matched to a gene: 2. The CDR3, as DNA: TGTGCCAGCAGCTTGGGACAGGGGATCTCCTACGAGCAGTACTTC. Translating gives CASSLGQGISYEQYF.